This TCR beta chain was sequenced in a study of shared clonotypes between healthy human individuals. V shed 2 bases, J shed 4 bases, and the junction held 4 bases outside the gene matches. CDR3 size: 15 residues. The germline CDR1 and CDR2 sequences are MRHNA and SNTAGT. A note on this clone: What it recognizes is unknown.

Overall study results and limits: Among the subsets, naive ones generally showed larger estimated richness than memory ones. The low donor count limited represented genetic and exposure-history diversity. Clonotype sharing levels among donors were expected to vary with sequencing depth.

Each subset's genomic DNA was split evenly across several immunoSEQ plates. Libraries were prepared by immunoSEQ multiplex PCR; TCRdb keeps only in-frame clonotypes and omits some of them. The sample consists of around 1,100,000 clones, about 72% of them appearing once. This TCR was sampled from a man aged 18 to 30 in good health. Some clones in this sample may be carry-over from other donors' samples. The rearrangement links TRBV6-4 to TRBJ2-5, with TRBD2 matching over 10 bases. What was sequenced was memory CD4+ T cells from PBMCs. Subset of the sample: CD45RA-negative fraction. DNA for the CDR3: TGTGCCAGCAGTGACCGGACTAGCGGAGGAGAGACCCAGTACTTC. It is translated as CASSDRTSGGETQYF.